These T cell receptor beta chains were read from a single sample in a study of shared clonotypes between healthy human individuals. Generated by immunoSEQ multiplex PCR, the TCRdb table keeps only in-frame clones and is missing some. The profile covers roughly 700,000 clones, with around 67% appearing a single time and about 1.8% taken by the ten largest. Sequenced input: memory CD4+ T cells sorted from blood. These receptors were collected from a woman aged 25 to 45 in good health. Both conserved end residues are part of each CDR3. Fields, in order: CDR3 protein, CDR3 DNA, CDR3 length, clone size, D gene, V gene, J gene. A D gene is named only where the DNA matches it firmly. Clone sizes are given selectively: once, few, many, or a class where the clone is expanded.

CASSLGRTEAFF,TGTGCCAGCAGCTTAGGGAGGACTGAAGCTTTCTTT,12,many,.,TRBV7-8,TRBJ1-1
CASSLQGADNGETQYF,TGCGCCAGCAGCCTACAGGGGGCGGACAACGGGGAGACCCAGTACTTC,16,few,TRBD1,TRBV5-1,TRBJ2-5
CASSEQGNTGELFF,TGTGCCAGCAGCGAACAGGGGAACACCGGGGAGCTGTTTTTT,14,few,.,TRBV11-2,TRBJ2-2
CASSSRVLGSEAFF,TGTGCCAGCAGTTCCCGGGTCTTGGGGTCTGAAGCTTTCTTT,14,.,.,TRBV27,TRBJ1-1
CASSGTSGTSYNEQFF,TGCGCCAGCAGTGGGACTAGCGGTACTTCCTACAATGAGCAGTTCTTC,16,.,TRBD2,TRBV5-1,TRBJ2-1
CASSETGQGIGTQYF,TGCGCCAGCAGTGAGACGGGACAGGGGATCGGGACCCAGTACTTC,15,once,TRBD1,TRBV10-2,TRBJ2-5
CASSRRLQGGTGELFF,TGCGCCAGCAGCCGAAGGCTTCAGGGGGGTACCGGGGAGCTGTTTTTT,16,few,.,TRBV5-1,TRBJ2-2
CASSQDEAGGNQPQHF,TGTGCCAGCAGCCAAGATGAGGCAGGGGGCAATCAGCCCCAGCATTTT,16,.,.,TRBV7-2,TRBJ1-5
CAIGGGQREQYF,TGTGCCATCGGAGGGGGCCAGCGCGAGCAGTACTTC,12,once,.,TRBV10-3,TRBJ2-7
CASSYSEGHSNQPQHF,TGTGCCAGCAGTTACTCGGAAGGGCACAGCAATCAGCCCCAGCATTTT,16,many,.,TRBV6-6,TRBJ1-5
CASSDRQGASYEQYF,TGTGCCAGCAGTGACCGACAGGGGGCCTCCTACGAGCAGTACTTC,15,.,TRBD1,TRBV6-1,TRBJ2-7
CASSLTAGATLEQYF,TGTGCCAGCAGTTTAACGGCCGGTGCCACTCTCGAGCAGTACTTC,15,once,.,TRBV27,TRBJ2-7
CASSRAGSSYEQYF,TGTGCCAGCAGTAGAGCGGGGAGCTCCTACGAGCAGTACTTC,14,.,TRBD2,TRBV5-5,TRBJ2-7
CAISVGANTEAFF,TGTGCCATCAGTGTAGGGGCGAACACTGAAGCTTTCTTT,13,.,.,TRBV6-5,TRBJ1-1
CAWTKRDNEQFF,TGTGCCTGGACCAAACGAGACAATGAGCAGTTCTTC,12,.,.,TRBV30,TRBJ2-1
CASSLSGPQISSGGYTF,TGTGCCAGCAGTCTCTCGGGACCGCAGATTTCCTCGGGAGGCTACACCTTC,17,.,.,TRBV27,TRBJ1-2
CASSEASGLHSPGQYF,TGTGCCAGCAGTGAAGCCTCGGGACTGCACTCTCCCGGGCAGTACTTC,16,.,.,TRBV6-1,TRBJ2-7
CASSGTSGRSDTQYF,TGTGCCAGCAGCGGGACTAGCGGGAGGTCAGATACGCAGTATTTT,15,.,TRBD2,TRBV9,TRBJ2-3
CAWSKTPGQGGQPQHF,TGTGCCTGGAGCAAAACCCCGGGACAGGGCGGGCAGCCCCAGCATTTT,16,.,TRBD1,TRBV30,TRBJ1-5
CASSPGPGRHNEQFF,TGTGCCAGCAGCCCAGGGCCAGGGAGGCACAATGAGCAGTTCTTC,15,.,.,TRBV9,TRBJ2-1
CSVAGVDGYTF,TGCAGCGTTGCTGGGGTCGATGGCTACACCTTC,11,.,.,TRBV29-1,TRBJ1-2
CASSIARGPQSVYGYTF,TGTGCCAGTAGTATAGCCCGGGGGCCTCAATCGGTCTATGGCTACACCTTC,17,.,.,TRBV19,TRBJ1-2
CASRTQGAGEKLFF,TGTGCCAGCAGAACTCAGGGGGCAGGCGAAAAACTGTTTTTT,14,.,TRBD1,TRBV5-1,TRBJ1-4
CASSEPGEGMPQHF,TGTGCCAGCAGTGAACCAGGGGAGGGTATGCCCCAGCATTTT,14,.,.,TRBV6-1,TRBJ1-5
CASSRTGDQPQHF,TGTGCCAGTAGTAGAACAGGGGACCAGCCCCAGCATTTT,13,many,TRBD1,TRBV19,TRBJ1-5
CSVIPRDPPAFF,TGCAGCGTCATCCCCCGGGACCCGCCAGCTTTCTTT,12,once,.,TRBV29-1,TRBJ1-1
CASSQDRVWETQYF,TGTGCCAGCAGTCAGGACAGGGTCTGGGAGACCCAGTACTTC,14,.,TRBD1,TRBV28,TRBJ2-5
CASATAGTQETQYF,TGTGCCAGCGCCACAGCGGGAACCCAAGAGACCCAGTACTTC,14,.,TRBD2,TRBV5-4,TRBJ2-5
CASSQDGRTGNQPQHF,TGCGCCAGCAGCCAAGATGGAAGGACAGGGAATCAGCCCCAGCATTTT,16,.,TRBD1,TRBV4-1,TRBJ1-5
CSVEAGGGDTEAFF,TGCAGCGTTGAAGCCGGGGGGGGTGACACTGAAGCTTTCTTT,14,.,.,TRBV29-1,TRBJ1-1
CASSLPTGLDTEAFF,TGCGCCAGCAGCTTGCCCACAGGGTTGGACACTGAAGCTTTCTTT,15,.,.,TRBV5-1,TRBJ1-1
CASSEIEAGGPRATQYF,TGTGCCAGCAGTGAGATTGAAGCGGGAGGGCCGCGGGCTACGCAGTATTTT,17,.,TRBD2,TRBV6-4,TRBJ2-3
CAISESGTSVSYEQYF,TGTGCCATCAGTGAGTCAGGGACTAGCGTTTCCTACGAGCAGTACTTC,16,.,TRBD2,TRBV10-3,TRBJ2-7
CASRRDMLAVAPQHF,TGTGCCAGCAGAAGGGACATGTTAGCAGTCGCGCCCCAGCATTTT,15,.,.,TRBV2,TRBJ1-5
CAWRDRVPGNTIYF,TGTGCCTGGAGGGACAGGGTTCCTGGAAACACCATATATTTT,14,.,TRBD1,TRBV30,TRBJ1-3
CATLPLGNTEAFF,TGTGCCACCCTCCCCTTGGGGAACACTGAAGCTTTCTTT,13,.,.,TRBV10-3,TRBJ1-1
CASSFRQDSYEQYF,TGTGCCAGCAGTTTTCGGCAGGACTCCTACGAGCAGTACTTC,14,.,.,TRBV28,TRBJ2-7
CASSYSKVDMNTEAFF,TGTGCCAGCAGTTACTCTAAAGTAGACATGAACACTGAAGCTTTCTTT,16,.,.,TRBV6-7,TRBJ1-1
CAISKGLAGGMETQYF,TGTGCCATCAGCAAAGGACTAGCGGGAGGGATGGAGACCCAGTACTTC,16,.,TRBD2,TRBV10-3,TRBJ2-5
CASGGAGVGYEQYF,TGTGCCAGCGGCGGGGCGGGAGTAGGATACGAGCAGTACTTC,14,.,TRBD2,TRBV27,TRBJ2-7
CASSTGLNSLGQFF,TGTGCCAGCAGTACCGGACTAAATAGTCTGGGGCAGTTCTTC,14,.,.,TRBV6-1,TRBJ2-1
CASSSLSGHTDTQYF,TGCGCCAGCAGCTCCCTGAGCGGGCACACAGATACGCAGTATTTT,15,.,.,TRBV5-1,TRBJ2-3
CASSRWDRGISSTEAFF,TGTGCCAGTAGTAGGTGGGACAGGGGCATATCGAGCACTGAAGCTTTCTTT,17,many,TRBD1,TRBV19,TRBJ1-1
CASSPPYTEQFF,TGTGCCAGCAGTCCCCCTTACACTGAGCAGTTCTTC,12,.,.,TRBV28,TRBJ2-1
CASSKARGTEAFF,TGTGCCAGCAGCAAAGCGAGGGGGACTGAAGCTTTCTTT,13,.,.,TRBV21-1,TRBJ1-1
CASSEPHLTGGRWYF,TGCGCCAGCAGTGAGCCTCACCTCACAGGGGGGAGGTGGTACTTC,15,.,TRBD1,TRBV10-2,TRBJ2-7
CASSLEGTEAFF,TGCGCCAGCAGCTTGGAGGGGACTGAAGCTTTCTTT,12,once,.,TRBV5-1,TRBJ1-1
CATSREKGGNTGELFF,TGTGCCACCAGCAGAGAAAAAGGAGGGAACACCGGGGAGCTGTTTTTT,16,.,.,TRBV15,TRBJ2-2
CASSVGGNTDTQYF,TGTGCCAGCAGCGTTGGCGGGAACACAGATACGCAGTATTTT,14,.,.,TRBV9,TRBJ2-3
CASSLQAGVAGQPQHF,TGTGCCAGCAGCCTGCAGGCAGGGGTAGCGGGTCAGCCCCAGCATTTT,16,.,.,TRBV7-2,TRBJ1-5
CASSQDGLAETGELFF,TGTGCCAGCAGCCAAGATGGCCTAGCGGAAACCGGGGAGCTGTTTTTT,16,many,TRBD2,TRBV14,TRBJ2-2
CASEVASGAQEQYF,TGTGCCAGCGAAGTGGCCTCAGGGGCGCAAGAGCAGTACTTC,14,.,.,TRBV28,TRBJ2-7
CASSWGTGGSYNEQFF,TGTGCCAGCAGCTGGGGGACAGGGGGTTCCTACAATGAGCAGTTCTTC,16,few,TRBD1,TRBV7-9,TRBJ2-1
CASSGGSNQPQHF,TGCGCCAGCAGCGGAGGTAGCAATCAGCCCCAGCATTTT,13,.,.,TRBV10-2,TRBJ1-5
CASSPLGQGSLSGANVLTF,TGTGCCAGCTCACCACTGGGACAGGGTTCTTTATCTGGGGCCAACGTCCTGACTTTC,19,.,TRBD1,TRBV18,TRBJ2-6
CASSLRSGGVNTGELFF,TGTGCCAGCAGCTTAAGGTCTGGGGGAGTTAACACCGGGGAGCTGTTTTTT,17,once,.,TRBV7-3,TRBJ2-2
CASSESAGGNSYEQYF,TGCGCCAGCAGTGAGTCTGCAGGGGGGAACTCCTACGAGCAGTACTTC,16,.,.,TRBV10-1,TRBJ2-7
CASSLGPPDQPQHF,TGTGCCAGCTCACTCGGTCCTCCGGATCAGCCCCAGCATTTT,14,.,.,TRBV18,TRBJ1-5
CASSLRKRAATDTQYF,TGTGCCAGCAGTTTAAGGAAGCGGGCGGCCACAGATACGCAGTATTTT,16,.,.,TRBV28,TRBJ2-3
CAISESGPTGQYF,TGTGCCATCAGTGAGTCGGGTCCGACGGGGCAGTACTTC,13,few,.,TRBV10-3,TRBJ2-4